The 9 T cell receptor beta chains below come from one sample, sequenced in a study of T cell responses to AZD1222 COVID-19 vaccine. Some clones are missing from TCRdb's copy, which holds only in-frame ones; the method was immunoSEQ multiplex PCR. Here the sample spans tens of thousands of clones, about nine tenths being singletons. Here the sequenced sample was peripheral blood, taken on day 0 of AZD1222 vaccination. Every receptor here comes from an adult in good health.

This clone appeared a few times. J is TRBJ1-1 and V is TRBV7-2, with 10 bases identical to TRBD1. The length of the CDR3 is 15 residues. The J segment lost 5 bases and the V segment lost 5 bases, leaving 8 bases of the junction unmatched. The germline V gene has CDR1 SGHTA and CDR2 FQGNSA. The CDR3 reads CASSVDRGRWTEAFF. In DNA form, the CDR3 reads TGTGCCAGCAGCGTAGACAGGGGGCGATGGACTGAAGCTTTCTTT.

The chain carries TRBV19 and TRBJ2-5; 10 nucleotides align to TRBD2. This CDR3 spans 15 amino acids. V was pared by 2 bases and J by 0 bases, with 0 bases of the junction left unmatched. The germline gives CDR1 LNHDA, CDR2 SQIVND (reference sequence). The CDR3 loop is CASSITSGNQETQYF. CDR3 DNA sequence: TGTGCCAGTAGTATAACTAGCGGGAACCAAGAGACCCAGTACTTC.

The chain employs TRBV9 and TRBJ1-1, with D unresolved. Trimming stripped 0 bases from V and 2 bases from J, with 8 bases between. CDR3 size: 14 residues. Germline V gives CDR1 SGDLS, CDR2 YYNGEE. Here the CDR3 DNA reads TGTGCCAGCAGCGTAGGAGACCCTAACACTGAAGCTTTCTTT. It encodes CASSVGDPNTEAFF.

This clone appeared once. The chain is built from TRBV4-1 and TRBJ2-1; tentatively, D is TRBD2 (5 bases). Looked up from germline, CDR1 is MGHRA and CDR2 is YSYEKL. The V gene lost 0 bases and the J gene lost 4 bases, with 16 bases spanning the gap. This CDR3 region has 17 residues. CDR3 protein: CASSQDSPRLAYNEQFF. The CDR3 coding sequence is TGCGCCAGCAGCCAAGATTCCCCGCGGCTAGCTTACAATGAGCAGTTCTTC.

This chain connects TRBV19 to TRBJ1-5; 7 bases line up with TRBD1. In germline, CDR1 is LNHDA, CDR2 SQIVND (reference sequence). Germline trimming cut 3 bases from V and 2 bases from J; bases unmatched to any gene: 10. CDR3 length equals 17 residues. CDR3 coding DNA: TGTGCCAGTAGTATGACAACCGGGACAGTGGGCAATCAGCCCCAGCATTTT. It encodes CASSMTTGTVGNQPQHF. The full variable domain, completed using reference TRBV19 and TRBJ1-5, is DGGITQSPKYLFRKEGQNVTLSCEQNLNHDAMYWYRQDPGQGLRLIYYSQIVNDFQKGDIAEGYSVSREKKESFPLTVTSAQKNPTAFYLCASSMTTGTVGNQPQHFGDGTRLSIL.

The V call is TRBV7-2, the J call TRBJ2-7, with TRBD2 matching over 15 bases. Germline CDR1 is SGHTA and CDR2 is FQGNSA. V shed 5 bases and J 5 bases; nucleotides not matched to a gene: 16. The CDR3 has 19 residues. The CDR3 reads CASSALRSGTSGRKDEQYF. The CDR3 nucleotides are TGTGCCAGCAGCGCACTCCGGTCCGGGACTAGCGGGAGGAAGGACGAGCAGTACTTC.

V is TRBV4-3 and J is TRBJ1-6; D gene unclear. V lost 1 base to trimming and J lost 6 bases, with 10 bases between them. The CDR3 has 15 amino acids. CDR1 and CDR2 (germline): LGHNA, YSLEER. The CDR3 reads CASSQAGVLNSPLHF. The CDR3 DNA sequence: TGCGCCAGCAGCCAAGCGGGAGTACTTAATTCACCCCTCCACTTT.

The rearrangement links TRBV7-9 to TRBJ1-1; D not resolved. Trimming removed 5 bases at V and 0 bases at J, with 10 bases between. The CDR3 is 14 amino acids. Germline V gene sequence: CDR1 SEHNR, CDR2 FQNEAQ (reference sequence). This CDR3 is CASSVLGLNTEAFF. DNA for the CDR3: TGTGCCAGCAGCGTACTCGGACTGAACACTGAAGCTTTCTTT.

The V gene is TRBV16, the J gene TRBJ2-7; D not certain. V lost 0 bases and J lost 4, with 10 bases in between. The CDR3 is 14 amino acids. Germline loops: CDR1 KGHSY, CDR2 FQNENV. CDR3 residues: CASSQSRHSYEQYF. As DNA, the CDR3 is TGTGCCAGCAGCCAATCAAGACATAGTTACGAGCAGTACTTC.